This record concerns one T cell receptor (beta chain) sequence. This clonotype was observed at least ten times. Its antigen is currently not known. The record has no base qualities; no much larger clone is one base away. The meaning of the sample's treatment or condition label: allogeneic hematopoietic cell transplantation with graft depleted of TCRalphabeta T cells and CD19 B cells. Transplant recipients were children who received TCRalphabeta/CD19-depleted allogeneic hematopoietic cell grafts. Preparation of the library involved PCR. The sample was run on an Illumina HiSeq 2500. TCR libraries were prepared with molecular barcoding, using unique molecular identifiers to normalize TCRbeta repertoire quantification. TCRdb cleaned the public reads at Q25 with fastp, built clones with MiXCR and kept in-frame beta chains. Here each entry gathers all rows of one CDR3 protein and keeps the most common genes and DNA. Here the sample has about 150,000 distinct CDR3 sequences; roughly 8.8% occur a single time. Jointly, the top ten make up 15% to 20% of the sample.

The data derive from a study of T-cell reconstitution after alpha-beta-depleted transplantation in children listed by TCRdb under 2016. Regarding the study in general: Using TCR repertoire profiling, the study quantitatively followed how T-cell immune reconstitution unfolded in children after TCRalphabeta/CD19-depleted allogeneic hematopoietic cell transplantation.

Here is what the overall study found, with its caveats: Over the following months the frequencies of hyperexpanded clones went down, and after one year T-cell counts and TCRbeta diversity were mostly credited to newly produced T cells. In some patients, the high TCRbeta diversity seen at day 60 was put down to recipient T cells and intrathymic progenitors that had survived conditioning. The apparently early recovery of alphabetaT-cell counts about two months after transplant reportedly depended on only several hundred rapidly expanded clones that came from non-depleted graft cells.

The TCR comes from a female patient between 2 and 15 years old who had a stem cell transplant for congenital amegakaryocytic thrombocytopenia, so the T cells may come from the graft donor. The sequencing here drew on PBMCs, mostly from graft donor cells, taken 180 days after TCRalphabeta/CD19-depleted stem cell transplant.

The CDR3 protein: CASSLTFYGYTF. The nucleotide sequence reads as follows: TGCGCCAGCAGCTTGACTTTCTATGGCTACACCTTC. Recombination linked TRBV5-1 to TRBJ1-2, with the D gene call left open. CDR1 and CDR2, per the germline V gene, are SGHRS and YFSETQ. V and J lose 1 base and 4 bases, and a span of 5 bases separates them. Including the terminal cysteine and phenylalanine, the CDR3 comprises 12 residues. Just the 36-base CDR3 DNA is kept, in frame starting at base 1.